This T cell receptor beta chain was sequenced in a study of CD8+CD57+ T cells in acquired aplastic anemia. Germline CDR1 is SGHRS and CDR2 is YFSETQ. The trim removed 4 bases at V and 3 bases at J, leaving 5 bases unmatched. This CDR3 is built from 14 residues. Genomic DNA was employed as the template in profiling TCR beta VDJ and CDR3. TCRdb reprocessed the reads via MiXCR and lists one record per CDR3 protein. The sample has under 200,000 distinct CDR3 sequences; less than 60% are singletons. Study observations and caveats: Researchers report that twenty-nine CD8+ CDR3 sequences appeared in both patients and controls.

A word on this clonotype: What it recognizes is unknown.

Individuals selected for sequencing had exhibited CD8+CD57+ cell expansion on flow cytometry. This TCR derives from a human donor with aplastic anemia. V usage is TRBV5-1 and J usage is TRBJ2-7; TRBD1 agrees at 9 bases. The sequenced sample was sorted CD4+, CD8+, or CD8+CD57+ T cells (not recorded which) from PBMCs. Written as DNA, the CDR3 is TGCGCCAGCAGCGCGCCGGGACAGGGCTACGAGCAGTACTTC. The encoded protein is CASSAPGQGYEQYF.